This T cell receptor beta chain derives from a study of OX40 agonist ivuxolimab in advanced cancers. Whole-study context: Males comprised roughly four fifths of the group, whose mean age was approximately 60 years (range about 20 to 79). Three partial responders included one hepatocellular carcinoma patient and two cutaneous melanoma patients.

General study findings and limits: Both CD4+ and CD8+ T cell populations in blood had undergone clonal expansion by week 6 at 0.1 to 3.0 mg/kg. Averaging showed that CD8+ T cells had more expanded clones than CD4+ did.

CDR3 length: 13 residues. V lost 4 bases and J 7 bases, leaving 11 bases between the germline ends. Germline values: CDR1 SGHNT, CDR2 YYREEE (reference sequence). With respect to this clone: The antigen is undetermined.

Generated by immunoSEQ multiplex PCR, the TCRdb table keeps only in-frame clones and is missing some. In the table there are around 70,000 clones, about four fifths of which are singletons. The specimen was CD4+ or CD8+ T cells sorted from blood, collected in a trial of the OX40 agonist ivuxolimab. The chain uses TRBV5-4 and TRBJ2-2; no clear D. The clonotype was recovered from an adult with an advanced solid tumor such as melanoma, head and neck, liver or kidney cancer. The CDR3 DNA reads as TGTGCCAGCAGCGGAACAACGGTCGGGGAGCTGTTTTTT. Translation gives CASSGTTVGELFF. Supplemented by reference TRBV5-4 and TRBJ2-2, the full variable domain reads ETGVTQSPTHLIKTRGQQVTLRCSSQSGHNTVSWYQQALGQGPQFIFQYYREEENGRGNFPPRFSGLQFPNYSSELNVNALELDDSALYLCASSGTTVGELFFGEGSRLTVL.